A selection of T cell receptor beta chains follows, all from one sample in a study of shared clonotypes between healthy human individuals. TCRdb keeps only in-frame clones here, not all; method: immunoSEQ multiplex PCR. In the table there are nearly 500,000 clones, less than 80% of which are singletons. The source material was PBMCs. Receptor source: a woman in her forties in good health. Some clones in this sample may be carry-over from other donors' samples. Each CDR3 is given with its conserved first and last residue. The D gene is left open where the match is weak. Clone size appears in some rows only: once, few, many, or a class for an expanded clone.

. TRBJ2-3 TRBV19 TRBD2 CASSISGGEGDTQYF TGTGCCAGTAGTATTTCGGGAGGGGAGGGGGATACGCAGTATTTT
. TRBJ2-7 TRBV11-3 . CASSLGVGTRQYF TGTGCCAGCAGCTTAGGCGTAGGTACCAGGCAGTACTTC
. TRBJ2-3 TRBV4-1 . CASSRAGAALGDTQYF TGCGCCAGCAGCCGAGCTGGAGCCGCTCTGGGAGATACGCAGTATTTT
. TRBJ2-7 TRBV27 TRBD2 CASSLPPFIGTSGYEQYF TGTGCCAGCAGTCTCCCCCCTTTTATAGGGACTAGCGGATACGAGCAGTACTTC
. TRBJ1-4 TRBV27 TRBD1 CASSFTTGMGEKLFF TGTGCCAGCAGTTTTACGACAGGGATGGGCGAAAAACTGTTTTTT
. TRBJ2-7 TRBV18 . CASSPPGSYEQYF TGTGCCAGCTCACCCCCAGGCTCCTACGAGCAGTACTTC
few TRBJ2-7 TRBV2 . CASRGLEGYEQYF TGTGCCAGCAGGGGGTTAGAGGGATACGAGCAGTACTTC
. TRBJ2-3 TRBV9 . CASSVEYRTVTDTQYF TGTGCCAGCAGCGTAGAGTACAGGACGGTCACAGATACGCAGTATTTT
. TRBJ2-3 TRBV28 . CASSSGRDTQYF TGTGCCAGCAGTTCGGGGAGGGATACGCAGTATTTT
many TRBJ2-1 TRBV15 . CATSGIETFSYNEQFF TGTGCCACCAGCGGGATAGAGACCTTCTCCTACAATGAGCAGTTCTTC
. TRBJ2-7 TRBV15 . CATSRDLLATGYEQYF TGTGCCACCAGCAGAGATCTCCTAGCTACAGGGTACGAGCAGTACTTC
once TRBJ2-7 TRBV27 . CASSPRDGRPYEQYF TGTGCCAGCAGTCCTCGGGACGGACGACCCTACGAGCAGTACTTC
. TRBJ1-5 TRBV4-2 . CASSQDRQPQHF TGTGCCAGCAGCCAAGATCGACAGCCCCAGCATTTT
. TRBJ2-2 TRBV7-6 . CASSPDRTGELFF TGTGCCAGCAGCCCCGACAGGACCGGGGAGCTGTTTTTT
. TRBJ2-7 TRBV5-6 TRBD1 CASSLARTGLIINSYEQYF TGTGCCAGCAGCTTGGCCCGGACAGGACTCATCATCAACTCCTACGAGCAGTACTTC
. TRBJ2-7 TRBV4-1 . CASSQAKRGDSYEQYF TGCGCCAGCAGCCAAGCGAAAAGGGGTGACTCCTACGAGCAGTACTTC
many TRBJ2-7 TRBV7-2 . CASSPRDTNYEQYF TGTGCCAGCAGCCCACGGGACACAAACTACGAGCAGTACTTC
. TRBJ2-7 TRBV5-6 . CASSSKGGKALYEQYF TGTGCCAGCAGCTCCAAGGGGGGTAAGGCACTCTACGAGCAGTACTTC
. TRBJ2-1 TRBV4-2 . CASSPEEGYNEQFF TGTGCCAGCAGCCCCGAAGAGGGGTACAATGAGCAGTTCTTC
. TRBJ2-7 TRBV7-2 . CASREGGLSGYEQYF TGTGCCAGCAGGGAGGGGGGCCTTAGCGGGTACGAGCAGTACTTC
. TRBJ2-3 TRBV9 . CASSVAGSEDTQYF TGTGCCAGCAGCGTAGCGGGAAGTGAAGATACGCAGTATTTT
once TRBJ2-7 TRBV11-2 TRBD1 CASSSPRATGNYEQYF TGTGCCAGCAGCTCCCCCCGTGCGACAGGGAACTACGAGCAGTACTTC
. TRBJ2-1 TRBV5-1 TRBD2 CASTQPGLDNEQFF TGCGCCAGCACTCAACCGGGACTAGACAATGAGCAGTTCTTC
once TRBJ2-5 TRBV28 TRBD2 CASSFLAAQETQYF TGTGCCAGCAGTTTTCTAGCGGCCCAAGAGACCCAGTACTTC
. TRBJ2-3 TRBV28 . CASSFVGGDTQYF TGTGCCAGCAGTTTCGTGGGGGGAGATACGCAGTATTTT
. TRBJ1-2 TRBV9 . CASSPGIPNYGYTF TGTGCCAGCAGCCCAGGGATTCCTAACTATGGCTACACCTTC
few TRBJ2-5 TRBV20-1 . CSALLQETQYF TGCAGTGCCCTGCTCCAAGAGACCCAGTACTTC
. TRBJ2-6 TRBV7-3 . CASSYGGGANVLTF TGTGCCAGCAGCTACGGTGGCGGGGCCAACGTCCTGACTTTC
many TRBJ2-7 TRBV13 . CASSLRGHYYEQYF TGTGCCAGCAGCTTAAGGGGCCACTACTACGAGCAGTACTTC